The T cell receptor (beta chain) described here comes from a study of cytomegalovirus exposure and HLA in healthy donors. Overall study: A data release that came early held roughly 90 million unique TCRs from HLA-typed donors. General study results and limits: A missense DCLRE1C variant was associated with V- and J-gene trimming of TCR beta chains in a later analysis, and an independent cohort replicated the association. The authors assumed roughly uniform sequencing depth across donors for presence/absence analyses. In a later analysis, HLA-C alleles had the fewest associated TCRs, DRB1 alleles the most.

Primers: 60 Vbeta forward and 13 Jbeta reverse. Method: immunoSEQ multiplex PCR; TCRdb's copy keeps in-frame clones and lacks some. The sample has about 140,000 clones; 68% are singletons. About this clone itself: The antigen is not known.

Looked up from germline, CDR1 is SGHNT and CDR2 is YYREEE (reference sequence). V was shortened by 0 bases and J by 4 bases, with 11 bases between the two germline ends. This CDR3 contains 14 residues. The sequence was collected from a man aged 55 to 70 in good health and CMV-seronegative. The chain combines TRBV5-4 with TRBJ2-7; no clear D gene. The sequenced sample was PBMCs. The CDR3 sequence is CASSLDFETYEQYF. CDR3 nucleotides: TGTGCCAGCAGCTTGGACTTCGAAACGTACGAGCAGTACTTC.